This T cell receptor beta chain was sequenced for a study of T cell responses to AZD1222 COVID-19 vaccine. Produced via immunoSEQ multiplex PCR; TCRdb's table is partial and in-frame only. The sample records fewer than 180,000 clones, roughly 90% being singletons. Per germline, CDR1 LNHDA and CDR2 SQIVND (reference sequence). V trimming: 7 bases; J trimming: 4 bases; junction bases outside the gene matches: 14. The CDR3 is 17 amino acids. The genes are TRBV19 and TRBJ2-2, with 8 bases aligning to TRBD2. The sequences come from peripheral blood, collected 28 days after the second AZD1222 dose. The receptor was isolated from an adult who received the AZD1222 COVID-19 vaccine. The CDR3 coding sequence is TGTGCCAGTACCTCATTTAGCGGGAAGGGTGCCACCGGGGAGCTGTTTTTT. It is translated as CASTSFSGKGATGELFF. The variable domain in full, with the rest retrieved from reference TRBV19 and TRBJ2-2, is DGGITQSPKYLFRKEGQNVTLSCEQNLNHDAMYWYRQDPGQGLRLIYYSQIVNDFQKGDIAEGYSVSREKKESFPLTVTSAQKNPTAFYLCASTSFSGKGATGELFFGEGSRLTVL.